This T cell receptor beta chain appears in the sequencing data of a study of CD8 T cells in ankylosing spondylitis. Germline CDR1 and CDR2: SNHLY and FYNNEI. This CDR3 contains 14 residues. V shed 7 bases and J shed 0 bases, with 13 bases lying between them. This clonotype was counted many times. The antigen is not known. Researchers built TCR beta libraries using quantitative 5'-RACE with molecular barcodes. TCRdb redid the calling of the 5' RACE reads with MiXCR, one entry per CDR3 protein. The sample yields about 390,000 distinct CDR3 sequences, 20% to 25% seen once. Regarding the study as a whole: Researchers reportedly found disease-linked clones significantly enriched in matched ankylosing spondylitis synovial fluid. Made up of several highly homologous variants, a TCR beta motif appeared characteristic of ankylosing spondylitis blood.

The sequence was collected from a male donor with ankylosing spondylitis. The chain uses TRBV2 and TRBJ2-7; the D gene is possibly TRBD2 (5 bases). Material: blood, either unsorted or a sorted T cell fraction (not recorded which). The CDR3 DNA sequence: TGTGCCAGCAAGGTCGACTACCTCTCCTACGAGCAGTACTTC. Amino acids: CASKVDYLSYEQYF.